These T cell receptor beta chains were read from a single sample in a study of vaccination and CD4 T cells after COVID-19. A single record per CDR3 protein comes from TCRdb applying MiXCR to the PCR reads. The repertoire consists of about 14,000 distinct CDR3 sequences, with roughly 40% occurring once and the leading ten covering over 12%. What these receptors recognize is not known. What was sequenced was CD4+ T cells from blood, cultured in vitro. All receptors come from a human donor who had recovered from COVID-19. Both conserved end residues are part of each CDR3. The order of the fields is V gene, CDR3 protein.

>TRBV25-1
CASSRMQASDGYTF
>TRBV3-1
CASSPDRDSSPLHF
>TRBV9
CASSVATGYTF
>TRBV2
CATKRGGRDTGELLF
>TRBV5-1
CASSLEGWGQGYSPLHF
>TRBV12-3/TRBV12-4
CASSNRGQGTDEQFF
>TRBV2
CASSGGQRGGNTEAFF
>TRBV11-2
CASSSGGGQGYGYTF
>TRBV19
CASNSWDSGNTIYF
>TRBV5-4
CASSRGTGANTGELFF
>TRBV20-1
CSARDHARKPYEQYF
>TRBV7-2
CASSLGLINEKLFF
>TRBV6-1
CASSEDALGYGYTF
>TRBV11-2
CASSLDRSSYEQYF
>TRBV7-2
CASSRGTGDRGANVLTF
>TRBV7-2
CASSSWVSAGELFF
>TRBV7-2
CATARDSNQPQHF
>TRBV10-3
CAISDVGIRSGNTIYF
>TRBV12-3/TRBV12-4
CASSLRGLGKETQYF
>TRBV6-2/TRBV6-3
CASSYGRNRNQPQHF
>TRBV11-3
CASSLDDGEQFF
>TRBV3-1
CASSQDSSRDETQYF
>TRBV12-3/TRBV12-4
CASSPPGREAFF
>TRBV7-2
CASSLAVGTGGFEQYF
>TRBV30
CAWSVPPGDNQPQHF
>TRBV9
CASSVARPDGYSGNTIYF
>TRBV19
CASRPDIGGEDTGELFF
>TRBV2
CASSHGTSNYGYTF
>TRBV6-1
CASSRPGQGAGGQPQHF
>TRBV6-4
CASTAGEQYF
>TRBV20-1
CSAKSGGAGETQYF
>TRBV6-1
CASSPGQSTSGANVLTF
>TRBV27
CASSSLEGGTTNEKLFF
>TRBV12-3/TRBV12-4
CASSFPPGAIPNTEAFF
>TRBV7-2
CASSPGKGLANTGELFF
>TRBV2
CASSDSNYGYTF
>TRBV5-6
CASRYGQGAFNQPQHF
>TRBV30
CAWSVRGRVGYGYTF
>TRBV19
CASSIWRSGNQPQHF
>TRBV30
CAWSVRDFYYGYTF
>TRBV12-3/TRBV12-4
CASSLASEGRGRYTF
>TRBV30
CAWRGLRHYGYTF
>TRBV5-4
CASSLEVGSGYEQYF
>TRBV2
CASSRTGIGELFF
>TRBV12-3/TRBV12-4
CASTYQTGFGSHNEQFF
>TRBV11-2
CASRRIMRGYEQYF
>TRBV6-1
CASSVLTQGYQPQHF
>TRBV3-1
CASSQGLTEAFF
>TRBV19
CASSTTWGNQPQHF
>TRBV5-1
CASSLGALQETQYF
>TRBV7-8
CASSPPGRSNSPLHF
>TRBV7-9
CASSLGGIAEAFF
>TRBV2
CASRGGQGALDGYTF